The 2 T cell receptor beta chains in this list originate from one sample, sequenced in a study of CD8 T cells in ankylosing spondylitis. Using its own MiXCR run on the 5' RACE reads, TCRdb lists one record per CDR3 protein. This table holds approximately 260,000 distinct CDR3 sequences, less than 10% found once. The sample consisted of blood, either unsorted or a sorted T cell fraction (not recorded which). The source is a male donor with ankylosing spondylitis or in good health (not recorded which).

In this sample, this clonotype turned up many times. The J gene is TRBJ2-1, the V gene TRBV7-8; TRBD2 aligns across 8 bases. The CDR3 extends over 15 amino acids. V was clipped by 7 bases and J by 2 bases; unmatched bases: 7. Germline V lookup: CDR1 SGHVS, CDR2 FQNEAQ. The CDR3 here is CASTPRGATYNEQFF. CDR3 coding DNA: TGTGCCAGCACCCCGCGGGGGGCCACCTACAATGAGCAGTTCTTC.

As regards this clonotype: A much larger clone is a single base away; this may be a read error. The CDR3 DNA reads as TGTGCCAGCAGTACGGATGCTGGGAATCGGCCCCAGCATTTT. This sequence encodes CASSTDAGNRPQHF. The rearrangement uses TRBV12-3 or TRBV12-4 and TRBJ1-5; D not certain. The CDR3 loop spans 14 amino acids.